Sequencing of this T cell receptor (beta chain) was carried out in a study of blood T cell repertoires in COVID-19. Germline CDR1 and CDR2: SGDLS and YYNGEE. The CDR3 extends over 17 amino acids. V was pared by 0 bases and J by 7 bases, with 20 bases between. Repertoires were generated with immunoSEQ multiplex PCR, while TCRdb's copy carries only in-frame clones and drops some. The top ten hold about 7% of the sample, which has 45,000 to 60,000 clones, about 88% seen once. The receptor's source is a human donor with active COVID-19. The donor label of this sample is uncertain. The rearrangement uses TRBV9 and TRBJ2-1, with D uncertain. Sequencing used peripheral blood. CDR3: CASSVGVSSPHNNEQFF. CDR3 in DNA: TGTGCCAGCAGCGTAGGCGTCAGTAGCCCCCACAATAATGAGCAGTTCTTC. The complete variable domain, with remaining parts taken from reference TRBV9 and TRBJ2-1, reads DSGVTQTPKHLITATGQRVTLRCSPRSGDLSVYWYQQSLDQGLQFLIQYYNGEERAKGNILERFSAQQFPDLHSELNLSSLELGDSALYFCASSVGVSSPHNNEQFFGPGTRLTVL.